This T cell receptor (beta chain) was sequenced for a study of beta chain features in type 1 diabetes. All of the isolated RNA was reverse transcribed, so expressed TCRB transcripts were sequenced. Naive, central memory and regulatory T cell samples produced a mean of approximately 3.9 million reads. Sequencing used immunoSEQ multiplex PCR; TCRdb keeps in-frame clones, though not all of them. The table has roughly 330,000 clones, approximately 10% seen once. General study points: All four CD4+ subsets from Type 1 diabetes patients carried moderately but significantly shorter TCRB CDR3s. Any role of HLA type in TCRB rearrangement remained unresolved here.

A heparinised blood draw that averaged about 100 mL was obtained once from each donor. Deletions cut 1 base from V and 6 bases from J, with 14 bases between. CDR1 is MGHDK, CDR2 SYGVNS, per germline. CDR3 length: 15 residues. About this clone itself: As yet, its antigen is unknown.

Sequenced material: naive CD4+ T cells from blood. The sequence came from a woman aged 25 to 39 in good health. V and J are TRBV25-1 and TRBJ2-3, with a tentative D call TRBD2 (6 bases). DNA of the CDR3: TGTGCCAGCAGTGAATCTTCGGGAGCGGTGGATACGCAGTATTTT. Protein: CASSESSGAVDTQYF.